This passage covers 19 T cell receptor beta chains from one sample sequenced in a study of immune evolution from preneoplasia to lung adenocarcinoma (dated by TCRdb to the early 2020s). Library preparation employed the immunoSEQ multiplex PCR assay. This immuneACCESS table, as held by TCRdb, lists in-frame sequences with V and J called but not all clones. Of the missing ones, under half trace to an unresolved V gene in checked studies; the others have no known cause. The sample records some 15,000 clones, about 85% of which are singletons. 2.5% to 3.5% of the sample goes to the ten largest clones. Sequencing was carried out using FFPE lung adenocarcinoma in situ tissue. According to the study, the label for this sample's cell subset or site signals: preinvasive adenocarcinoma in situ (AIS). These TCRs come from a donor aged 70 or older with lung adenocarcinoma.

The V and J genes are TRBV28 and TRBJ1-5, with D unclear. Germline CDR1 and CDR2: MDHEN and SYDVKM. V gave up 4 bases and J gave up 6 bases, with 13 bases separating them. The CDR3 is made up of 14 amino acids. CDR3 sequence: CASSWAQGRQPQHF. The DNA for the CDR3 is TGTGCCAGCAGTTGGGCCCAAGGGCGTCAGCCCCAGCATTTT.

CDR3 residues: CASNKGGEQYF. The CDR3 bases are TGCGCCAGCAACAAAGGGGGCGAGCAGTACTTC. The chain is built from TRBV5-1 and TRBJ2-7, with a possible D match to TRBD1 (6 bases). Germline CDR1 SGHRS, CDR2 YFSETQ. V was cut by 6 bases and J by 6 bases, with 10 bases left in between. CDR3 length equals 11 residues.

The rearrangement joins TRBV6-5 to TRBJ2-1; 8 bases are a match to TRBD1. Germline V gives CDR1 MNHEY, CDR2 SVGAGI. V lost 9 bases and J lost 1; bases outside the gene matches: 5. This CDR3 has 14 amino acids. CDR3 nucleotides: TGTGCCAGTCGACACAGGGGGTCCTACAATGAGCAGTTCTTC. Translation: CASRHRGSYNEQFF.

The CDR3 bases are TGCAGTGGCCACCCAAGAGAGACCCAGTACTTC. This translates into CSGHPRETQYF. This sequence joins TRBV20-1 and TRBJ2-5; D uncertain. Germline values: CDR1 DFQATT, CDR2 SNEGSKA (reference sequence). The germline V and J ends were trimmed by 7 bases and 4 bases, with 10 bases remaining between them. This CDR3 region has 11 residues.

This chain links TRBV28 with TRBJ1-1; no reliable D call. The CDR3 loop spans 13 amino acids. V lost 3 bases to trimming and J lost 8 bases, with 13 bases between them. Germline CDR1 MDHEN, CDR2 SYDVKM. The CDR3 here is CASSLSQRLEAFF. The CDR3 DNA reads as TGTGCCAGCAGTTTGTCCCAACGTCTGGAAGCTTTCTTT.

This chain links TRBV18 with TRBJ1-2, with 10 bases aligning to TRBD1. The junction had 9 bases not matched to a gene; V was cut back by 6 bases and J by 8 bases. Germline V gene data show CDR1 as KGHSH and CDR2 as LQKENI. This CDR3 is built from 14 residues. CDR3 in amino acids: CASSPRQGAGGYTF. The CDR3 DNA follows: TGTGCCAGCTCCCCCCGACAGGGGGCGGGGGGCTACACCTTC.

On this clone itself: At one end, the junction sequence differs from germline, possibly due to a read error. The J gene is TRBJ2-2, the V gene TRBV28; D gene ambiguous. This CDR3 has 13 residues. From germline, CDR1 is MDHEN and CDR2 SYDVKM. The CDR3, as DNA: TGTGCCAGCAGGCCCCTGGGCACCTGGGAGCTGTTTTTT. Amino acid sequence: CASRPLGTWELFF.

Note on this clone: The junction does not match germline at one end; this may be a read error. The CDR3 here is CASSLASTEAFF. DNA of the CDR3: TGTGCCAGCAGCTTAGCATCTACTGAAGCTTTTTTT. The chain employs TRBV7-8 and TRBJ1-1; D unclear. CDR1 is SGHVS, CDR2 FQNEAQ, per germline. The CDR3 is 12 residues long.

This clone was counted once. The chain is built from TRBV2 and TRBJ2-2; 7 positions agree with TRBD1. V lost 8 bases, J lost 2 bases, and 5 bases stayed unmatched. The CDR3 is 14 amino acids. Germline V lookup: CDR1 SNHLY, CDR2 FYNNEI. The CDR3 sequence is CASVQGTNTGELFF. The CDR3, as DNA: TGTGCCAGCGTACAGGGGACCAACACCGGGGAGCTGTTTTTT.

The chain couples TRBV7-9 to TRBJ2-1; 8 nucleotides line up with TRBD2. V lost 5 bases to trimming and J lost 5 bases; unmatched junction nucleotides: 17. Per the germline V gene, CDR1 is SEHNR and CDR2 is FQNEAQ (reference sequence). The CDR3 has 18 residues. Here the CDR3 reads CASSTPGLVWGGNNEQFF. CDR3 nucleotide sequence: TGTGCCAGCAGCACACCGGGACTAGTTTGGGGGGGTAACAATGAGCAGTTCTTC.

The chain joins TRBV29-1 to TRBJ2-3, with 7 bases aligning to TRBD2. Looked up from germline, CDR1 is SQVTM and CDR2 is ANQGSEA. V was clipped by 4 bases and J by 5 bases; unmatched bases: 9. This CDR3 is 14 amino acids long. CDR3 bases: TGCAGCGTTGGGGGGGGAGTTTTGGGAGATACGCAGTATTTT. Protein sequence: CSVGGGVLGDTQYF.

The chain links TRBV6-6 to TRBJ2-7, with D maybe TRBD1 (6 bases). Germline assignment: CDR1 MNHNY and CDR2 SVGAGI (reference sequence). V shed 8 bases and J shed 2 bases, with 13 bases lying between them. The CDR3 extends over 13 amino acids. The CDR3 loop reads CASGTNDAYEQYF. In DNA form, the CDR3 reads TGTGCCAGCGGGACAAACGACGCCTACGAGCAGTACTTC.

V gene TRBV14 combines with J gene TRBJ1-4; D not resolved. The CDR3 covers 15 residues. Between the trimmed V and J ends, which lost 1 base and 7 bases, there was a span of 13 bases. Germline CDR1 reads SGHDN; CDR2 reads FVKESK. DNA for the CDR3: TGTGCCAGCAGCCAAGGTCGAGGGCGAGGTGAAAAACTGTTTTTT. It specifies CASSQGRGRGEKLFF.

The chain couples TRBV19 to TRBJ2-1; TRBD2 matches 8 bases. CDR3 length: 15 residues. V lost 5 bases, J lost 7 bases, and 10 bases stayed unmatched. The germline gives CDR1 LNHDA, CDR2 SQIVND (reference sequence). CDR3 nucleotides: TGTGCCAGTAGTCCCTTTAGCGGGGCCTGGAATGAGCAGTTCTTC. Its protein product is CASSPFSGAWNEQFF. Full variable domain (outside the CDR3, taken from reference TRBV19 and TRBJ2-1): DGGITQSPKYLFRKEGQNVTLSCEQNLNHDAMYWYRQDPGQGLRLIYYSQIVNDFQKGDIAEGYSVSREKKESFPLTVTSAQKNPTAFYLCASSPFSGAWNEQFFGPGTRLTVL.

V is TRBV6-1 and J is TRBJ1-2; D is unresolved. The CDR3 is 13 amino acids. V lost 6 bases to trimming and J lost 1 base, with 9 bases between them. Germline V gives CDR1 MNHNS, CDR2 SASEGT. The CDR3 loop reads CASRPTDNYGYTF. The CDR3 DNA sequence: TGTGCCAGCAGGCCTACAGATAACTATGGCTACACCTTC.

The CDR3 spells CARSLLGLAENSYEQYF. The CDR3 region has the DNA TGTGCCAGAAGTCTCCTCGGACTAGCGGAAAACTCCTACGAGCAGTACTTC. The rearrangement uses TRBV5-3 and TRBJ2-7; 10 bases align to TRBD2. TRBV5-3 is filed as an ORF, its function uncertain. The CDR3 is 17 residues long. Trimming cost V 5 bases and J 0 bases; bases outside gene matches: 11.

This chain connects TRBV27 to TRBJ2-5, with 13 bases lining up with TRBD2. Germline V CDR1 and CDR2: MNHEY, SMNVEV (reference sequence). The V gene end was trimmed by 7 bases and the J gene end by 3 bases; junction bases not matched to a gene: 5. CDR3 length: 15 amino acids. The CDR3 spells CASTRLAGGKETQYF. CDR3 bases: TGTGCCAGCACCCGACTAGCGGGAGGAAAAGAGACCCAGTACTTC.

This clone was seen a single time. CDR3 nucleotides: TGTGCCAGCAGTCAAATCGCGGACCCGACCTACGAGCAGTACTTC. Translating it yields CASSQIADPTYEQYF. The V gene is TRBV4-2, the J gene TRBJ2-7; D remains unclear. The germline V gene has CDR1 LGHNA and CDR2 YNFKEQ. This CDR3 has 15 residues. Trimming removed 6 bases at V and 2 bases at J, with 17 bases between.

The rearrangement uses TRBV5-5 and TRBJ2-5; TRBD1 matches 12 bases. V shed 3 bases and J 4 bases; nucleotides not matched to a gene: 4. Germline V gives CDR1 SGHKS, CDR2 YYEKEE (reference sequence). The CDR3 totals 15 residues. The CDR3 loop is CASSWDRGRGETQYF. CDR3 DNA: TGTGCCAGCAGCTGGGACAGGGGGCGTGGAGAGACCCAGTACTTC.